Listed below are T cell receptor beta chains from one sample, sequenced in a study of shared clonotypes between healthy human individuals. Generated by immunoSEQ multiplex PCR, the TCRdb table keeps only in-frame clones and is missing some. The sample includes approximately 600,000 clones, roughly 95% of them seen just once. Sequencing was performed on naive CD8+ T cells sorted from blood. The receptors derive from a woman in her twenties or thirties in good health. Each CDR3 is given with its conserved first and last residue. Fields, in order: J gene, V gene, CDR3 protein.

J: TRBJ2-1
V: TRBV4-1
CDR3: CASSQGLAVVRTRYNEQFF

J: TRBJ2-7
V: TRBV14
CDR3: CASSQVGYYEQYF

J: TRBJ2-3
V: TRBV2
CDR3: CASRDSNTDTQYF

J: TRBJ2-7
V: TRBV19
CDR3: CASRPGTSGSWEQYF

J: TRBJ2-2
V: TRBV7-9
CDR3: CASSLSGTSNPYTGELFF

J: TRBJ1-1
V: TRBV27
CDR3: CASSIDRAISAFF

J: TRBJ2-6
V: TRBV14
CDR3: CASSHPQNRTGGSGANVLTF

J: TRBJ1-4
V: TRBV18
CDR3: CASSPPGQGGEKLFF

J: TRBJ1-2
V: TRBV6-6
CDR3: CASFGGTDLYGYTF

J: TRBJ2-3
V: TRBV27
CDR3: CASTLRLGDTQYF

J: TRBJ2-7
V: TRBV27
CDR3: CASSDRSGEQYF

J: TRBJ2-1
V: TRBV29-1
CDR3: CSVEREAGSEQFF

J: TRBJ2-7
V: TRBV7-8
CDR3: CASSLARLILAGVEQYF

J: TRBJ2-1
V: TRBV29-1
CDR3: CSVVGLYNEQFF

J: TRBJ2-5
V: TRBV11-2
CDR3: CASRTSGIPETQYF

J: TRBJ1-1
V: TRBV28
CDR3: CASSFYGARDTEAFF

J: TRBJ1-1
V: TRBV2
CDR3: CALGQRGNTEAFF

J: TRBJ1-6
V: TRBV7-2
CDR3: CASSATGGFTPLHF

J: TRBJ1-1
V: TRBV4-1
CDR3: CASSQKYTGAAEAFF

J: TRBJ1-4
V: TRBV4-2
CDR3: CASSQEDSPGEKLFF

J: TRBJ2-6
V: TRBV5-6
CDR3: CASSFTVSGANVLTF

J: TRBJ1-2
V: TRBV19
CDR3: CASSPGTGKGYTF

J: TRBJ2-1
V: TRBV19
CDR3: CASSNYSFF

J: TRBJ2-1
V: TRBV19
CDR3: CASSITAWVNEQFF

J: TRBJ2-2
V: TRBV7-8
CDR3: CASSFDTRGELFF

J: TRBJ1-6
V: TRBV23-1
CDR3: CARSVPPLHF

J: TRBJ1-1
V: TRBV6-1
CDR3: CASSEWGGHHEGYTEAFF

J: TRBJ1-3
V: TRBV27
CDR3: CATDEQGNTIYF

J: TRBJ2-5
V: TRBV5-4
CDR3: CASSSAGQGIWETQYF

J: TRBJ2-7
V: TRBV27
CDR3: CASSYDAGLAGTSEQYF

J: TRBJ2-7
V: TRBV11-2
CDR3: CASSELEGTLLPCEQYF

J: TRBJ2-1
V: TRBV5-4
CDR3: CASSLGGQGRFLSYNEQFF

J: TRBJ2-7
V: TRBV5-5
CDR3: CASSSGQGAINEQYF

J: TRBJ1-4
V: TRBV28
CDR3: CASSLGDRGRNEKLFF

J: TRBJ2-5
V: TRBV27
CDR3: CASSSRQGTLLGTQYF

J: TRBJ2-7
V: TRBV27
CDR3: CASSSVLDGLYEQYF

J: TRBJ2-7
V: TRBV4-1
CDR3: CASSQPGSSLYEQYF

J: TRBJ2-3
V: TRBV7-2
CDR3: CASSLSGGAIDTQYF

J: TRBJ1-3
V: TRBV15
CDR3: CATSRVPGQTIGNTIYF

J: TRBJ1-1
V: TRBV7-9
CDR3: CASSLGGSTEAFF

J: TRBJ2-2
V: TRBV2
CDR3: CASKEYRERELFF

J: TRBJ2-3
V: TRBV2
CDR3: CASSALAGGGADTQYF

J: TRBJ2-1
V: TRBV20-1
CDR3: CSALDLEQFF

J: TRBJ2-7
V: TRBV9
CDR3: CASSVGLADYEQYF

J: TRBJ2-5
V: TRBV15
CDR3: CATSRVGQGPQETQYF

J: TRBJ2-7
V: TRBV15
CDR3: CATSSYSGQGFYEQYF

J: TRBJ2-5
V: TRBV29-1
CDR3: CSVPWTEAGETQYF

J: TRBJ2-7
V: TRBV21-1
CDR3: CASSKGREDHYEQYF

J: TRBJ2-7
V: TRBV4-1
CDR3: CASSQDRQGAYEQYF

J: TRBJ2-5
V: TRBV7-9
CDR3: CASSLAPGTSDQETQYF

J: TRBJ2-7
V: TRBV6-1
CDR3: CASSEAGGTSAYEQYF

J: TRBJ2-5
V: TRBV14
CDR3: CASSLFAEETQYF

J: .
V: TRBV27
CDR3: CASSLSARYEQYF

J: TRBJ2-3
V: TRBV5-4
CDR3: CASSYDRDDTQYF

J: TRBJ1-5
V: TRBV27
CDR3: CASSQKYGHSNQPQHF

J: TRBJ1-2
V: TRBV29-1
CDR3: CSVEGVKGYGYTF

J: TRBJ1-5
V: TRBV19
CDR3: CASSILGNQPQHF

J: TRBJ2-2
V: TRBV21-1
CDR3: CASSKALMERPNTGELFF

J: TRBJ2-5
V: TRBV27
CDR3: CASSDFGQTIKETQYF